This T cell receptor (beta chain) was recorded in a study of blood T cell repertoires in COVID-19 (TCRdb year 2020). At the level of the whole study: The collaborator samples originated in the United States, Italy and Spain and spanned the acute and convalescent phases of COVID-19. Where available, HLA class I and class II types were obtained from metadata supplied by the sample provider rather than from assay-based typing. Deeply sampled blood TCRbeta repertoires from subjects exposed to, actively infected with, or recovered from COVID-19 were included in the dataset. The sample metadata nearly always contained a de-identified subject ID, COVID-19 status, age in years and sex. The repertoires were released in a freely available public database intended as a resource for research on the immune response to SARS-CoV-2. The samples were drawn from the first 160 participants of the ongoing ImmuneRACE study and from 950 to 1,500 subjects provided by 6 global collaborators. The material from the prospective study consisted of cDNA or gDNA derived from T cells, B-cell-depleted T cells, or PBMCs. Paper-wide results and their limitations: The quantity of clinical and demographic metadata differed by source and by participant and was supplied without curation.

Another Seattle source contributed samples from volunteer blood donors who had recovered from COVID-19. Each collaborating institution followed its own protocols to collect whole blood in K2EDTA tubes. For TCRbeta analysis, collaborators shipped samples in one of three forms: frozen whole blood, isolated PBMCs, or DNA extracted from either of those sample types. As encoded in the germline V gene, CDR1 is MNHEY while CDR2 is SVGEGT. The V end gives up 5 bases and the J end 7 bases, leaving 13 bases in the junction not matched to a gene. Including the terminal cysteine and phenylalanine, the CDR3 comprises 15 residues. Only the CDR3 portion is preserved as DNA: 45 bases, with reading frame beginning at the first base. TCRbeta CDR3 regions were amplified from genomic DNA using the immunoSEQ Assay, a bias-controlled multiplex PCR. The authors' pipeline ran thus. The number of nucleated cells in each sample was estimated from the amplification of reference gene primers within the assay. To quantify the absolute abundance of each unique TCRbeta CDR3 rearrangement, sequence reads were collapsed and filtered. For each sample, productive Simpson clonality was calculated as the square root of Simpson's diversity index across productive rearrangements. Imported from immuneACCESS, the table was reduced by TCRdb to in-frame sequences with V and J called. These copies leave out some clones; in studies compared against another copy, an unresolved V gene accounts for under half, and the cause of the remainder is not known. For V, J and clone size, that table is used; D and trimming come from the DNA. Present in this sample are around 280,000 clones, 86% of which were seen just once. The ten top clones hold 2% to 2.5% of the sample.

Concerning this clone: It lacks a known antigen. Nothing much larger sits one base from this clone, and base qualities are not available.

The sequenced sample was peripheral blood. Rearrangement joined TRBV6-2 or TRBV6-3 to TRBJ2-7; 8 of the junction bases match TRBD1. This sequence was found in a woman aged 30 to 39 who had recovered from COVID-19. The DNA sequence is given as TGTGCCAGCAGTCTAAGGACCCAGGGGGCGAGGGAGCAGTACTTC. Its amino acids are CASSLRTQGAREQYF.